This T cell receptor beta chain was recorded in a study of neurological immune-mediated disorders. Time point: longitudinal time-point 3. The unsorted libraries originated from 2 million PBMCs kept at -80 C. Study-level findings and limits: HTLV-1-associated myelopathy ranked highest for TCR clonal expansion and multiple sclerosis lowest, beneath healthy controls.

The cDNA was produced through 5'RACE with 10-nucleotide random UMIs. A single run covered 15-18 subjects with over 190 million TCR-beta sequences. TCRdb fed the 5' RACE reads into MiXCR, producing one record per CDR3 protein. The table records roughly 100,000 distinct CDR3 sequences, 10% to 13% of them present only once. The CDR3 sequence is 17 residues long. Germline assignment: CDR1 SGHKS and CDR2 YYEKEE (reference sequence). With 4 bases clipped from V and 1 base from J, the junction kept 7 bases outside the gene matches. As concerns this clonotype: The antigen remains unidentified.

This sequence originates from a female donor with HTLV-1-associated myelopathy (HAM/TSP). This sequence joins TRBV5-5 and TRBJ2-2, with 10 bases identical to TRBD2. Sequenced: PBMCs. The CDR3 DNA follows: TGTGCCAGCAGCCCCTACGGGACTAGCGAGAACACCGGGGAGCTGTTTTTT. Translation gives CASSPYGTSENTGELFF.